These 27 T cell receptor beta chains share one sample of origin, sequenced in a study of blood T cell repertoires in COVID-19. The data were produced by immunoSEQ multiplex PCR, yet TCRdb's version contains in-frame clones alone and is incomplete. The sample holds about 410,000 clones, roughly 85% seen once. Sequenced input: peripheral blood. Source of these receptors: a woman aged 25-40 years with active or convalescent COVID-19.

The chain employs TRBV5-1 and TRBJ2-7, with 13 bases identical to TRBD2. Germline CDR1 and CDR2: SGHRS and YFSETQ. V gave up 4 bases and J gave up 5 bases; unmatched junction bases: 9. CDR3 length: 16 amino acids. In DNA, the CDR3 is TGCGCCAGCAGCGAGGACGGACTAGCGGGAGTTGACGAGCAGTACTTC. Its protein is CASSEDGLAGVDEQYF.

The CDR3 DNA follows: TGTGCCAGCAGCCCCTACGATATATCTAACTATGGCTACACCTTC. Translating it yields CASSPYDISNYGYTF. The chain couples TRBV3-1 (or the pseudogene TRBV3-2) to TRBJ1-2, with D unresolved. The V and J ends lost 4 bases and 0 bases respectively, with 12 bases between them. Germline CDR1 reads LGHDT; CDR2 reads YNNKEL (reference sequence). The CDR3 length is 15 residues.

The chain joins TRBV7-8 to TRBJ2-2; a possible D gene is TRBD1 (6 bases). Trimming removed 2 bases at V and 6 bases at J, with 13 bases between. The germline V gene encodes CDR1 SGHVS and CDR2 FQNEAQ. This CDR3 has 15 amino acids. Written as DNA, the CDR3 is TGTGCCAGCAGCTTATCGGCACAGGGAGCCGGGGAGCTGTTTTTT. This gives the protein CASSLSAQGAGELFF.

The V gene is TRBV27, the J gene TRBJ2-7; TRBD1 matches at 10 bases. The CDR3 is made up of 16 amino acids. Trimming at V came to 2 bases and at J to 3 bases, leaving 7 bases not matched to a gene. Germline V CDR1 and CDR2: MNHEY, SMNVEV (reference sequence). This chain's CDR3 is CASSLPSGQGNYEQYF. For the CDR3, the DNA is TGTGCCAGCAGTTTACCCTCGGGACAGGGGAACTACGAGCAGTACTTC.

V gene TRBV7-8 combines with J gene TRBJ1-6; 9 bases align to TRBD1. The V and J ends lost 10 bases and 4 bases, in that order; junction bases with no gene match: 8. CDR1 and CDR2 from the germline V gene are SGHVS and FQNEAQ. CDR3 size: 15 residues. This CDR3 is CATRGQGVYNSPLHF. CDR3 coding DNA: TGTGCCACCCGGGGACAGGGAGTTTATAATTCACCCCTCCACTTT.

This chain joins TRBV3-1 (or the pseudogene TRBV3-2) and TRBJ1-1, with D hard to call. Trimming cost V 1 base and J 5 bases, with 11 bases left between them. CDR1 LGHDT and CDR2 YNNKEL come from the germline V gene (reference sequence). The CDR3 spans 14 residues. CDR3 protein: CASSQVNTGTEAFF. The CDR3 DNA reads as TGTGCCAGCAGCCAAGTCAATACCGGGACTGAAGCTTTCTTT.

Only a few counts were recorded for this clone. This chain links TRBV29-1 with TRBJ1-5, with a weak D call TRBD1 (6 bases). The CDR3 consists of 13 residues. Trimming cost V 3 bases and J 4 bases, with 10 bases left between them. Germline V gene sequence: CDR1 SQVTM, CDR2 ANQGSEA. The CDR3 loop reads CSVETGKNQPQHF. Written as DNA, the CDR3 is TGCAGCGTTGAGACAGGCAAAAATCAGCCCCAGCATTTT. The complete variable domain, with remaining parts taken from reference TRBV29-1 and TRBJ1-5, reads SAVISQKPSRDICQRGTSLTIQCQVDSQVTMMFWYRQQPGQSLTLIATANQGSEATYESGFVIDKFPISRPNLTFSTLTVSNMSPEDSSIYLCSVETGKNQPQHFGDGTRLSIL.

The chain couples TRBV4-1 to TRBJ1-3; no clear D. Trimming left V 0 bases short and J 1 base short, with 19 bases between. Per the germline V gene, CDR1 is MGHRA and CDR2 is YSYEKL. The length of the CDR3 is 19 residues. As DNA, the CDR3 is TGCGCCAGCAGCCAAGAAAGGTCGGAGGCCATGGGGTCTGGAAACACCATATATTTT. It yields the protein CASSQERSEAMGSGNTIYF.

The J gene is TRBJ1-4, the V gene TRBV3-1 (or the pseudogene TRBV3-2), with no clear D. The CDR3 sequence is 15 residues long. The V end was cut by 1 base, the J end by 8 bases, with 14 bases between. Germline V gene data show CDR1 as LGHDT and CDR2 as YNNKEL (reference sequence). The CDR3: CASSQGLRLEEKLFF. CDR3 coding DNA: TGTGCCAGCAGCCAAGGGCTTAGGCTGGAGGAAAAACTGTTTTTT.

The gene calls are TRBV30 and TRBJ1-1; D remains ambiguous. The germline V and J ends were trimmed by 5 bases and 3 bases, with 16 bases remaining between them. Germline assignment: CDR1 GTSNPN and CDR2 SVGIG (reference sequence). CDR3 length: 14 amino acids. The CDR3 protein is CAWAGDPQYTEAFF. The CDR3, as DNA: TGTGCCTGGGCAGGTGACCCCCAATACACTGAAGCTTTCTTT.

This rearrangement joins TRBV19 to TRBJ2-7; 8 bases align to TRBD1. CDR3 size: 15 residues. V gave up 5 bases and J gave up 0 bases; unmatched junction bases: 6. Germline CDR1 is LNHDA and CDR2 is SQIVND (reference sequence). As DNA, the CDR3 is TGTGCCAGTAGTCGATCGACAGGGGACTCCTACGAGCAGTACTTC. As protein: CASSRSTGDSYEQYF. Combining the CDR3 with reference TRBV19 and TRBJ2-7 gives the whole variable domain DGGITQSPKYLFRKEGQNVTLSCEQNLNHDAMYWYRQDPGQGLRLIYYSQIVNDFQKGDIAEGYSVSREKKESFPLTVTSAQKNPTAFYLCASSRSTGDSYEQYFGPGTRLTVT.

This chain connects TRBV5-6 to TRBJ2-5; 7 bases map to TRBD2. The CDR3 is made up of 15 amino acids. Germline V gene sequence: CDR1 SGHDT, CDR2 YYEEEE. Trimming cost V 0 bases and J 2 bases; bases outside gene matches: 4. This chain's CDR3 is CASSLGAGEQETQYF. CDR3 DNA: TGTGCCAGCAGCTTGGGCGCGGGAGAACAAGAGACCCAGTACTTC.

This sequence joins TRBV12-5 and TRBJ1-3, with D tentatively TRBD1 (5 bases). The V gene's germline CDR1 is LGHNT and CDR2 FRNRAP. CDR3 size: 12 residues. The germline V and J ends were trimmed by 3 bases and 8 bases, with 8 bases remaining between them. The CDR3 protein is CASGFTGDTIYF. The CDR3 DNA reads TGTGCTAGTGGTTTTACGGGGGACACCATATATTTT.

V usage is TRBV5-4 and J usage is TRBJ1-1; perhaps TRBD1 as D (6 bases). The CDR3 sequence is 15 residues long. Trimming removed 3 bases at V and 4 bases at J, with 16 bases between. Germline V gene data show CDR1 as SGHNT and CDR2 as YYREEE (reference sequence). The CDR3, as DNA: TGTGCCAGCAGCTCCTGGGGCAGGGGCGTCACTGAAGCTTTCTTT. Its protein is CASSSWGRGVTEAFF.

The CDR3 region has the DNA TGTGCCAGCAGTAGAACGACAGTAAGCACAGATACGCAGTATTTT. Translation: CASSRTTVSTDTQYF. The chain uses TRBV6-4 and TRBJ2-3; a possible D gene is TRBD1 (5 bases). The CDR3 consists of 15 residues. From germline, CDR1 is MRHNA and CDR2 SNTAGT. V gave up 5 bases and J gave up 0 bases, with 12 bases separating them.

The chain carries TRBV30 and TRBJ1-1, with 8 bases identical to TRBD1. Trimming at V came to 2 bases and at J to 5 bases, leaving 4 bases not matched to a gene. This CDR3 is built from 13 residues. Per germline, CDR1 GTSNPN and CDR2 SVGIG (reference sequence). In nucleotides, the CDR3 is TGTGCCTGGAGTTCAGGGGGCCCAACTGAAGCTTTCTTT. This gives the protein CAWSSGGPTEAFF.

The J gene is TRBJ2-5, the V gene TRBV19; TRBD2 matches 7 bases. V gave up 5 bases and J gave up 4 bases; unmatched junction bases: 10. CDR1 and CDR2 from the germline V gene are LNHDA and SQIVND (reference sequence). The CDR3 runs 15 residues. CDR3 sequence (DNA): TGTGCCAGTAGTTTTGCGGGAGCTTTAGGAGAGACCCAGTACTTC. Translated: CASSFAGALGETQYF.

J is TRBJ2-7 and V is TRBV2, with TRBD1 matching 9 bases. This CDR3 has 14 amino acids. V lost 9 bases, J lost 7 bases, and 13 bases stayed unmatched. Germline CDR1 reads SNHLY; CDR2 reads FYNNEI. CDR3 region: CASNTGTGSKEQYF. The DNA of the CDR3 is TGTGCCAGTAACACCGGGACAGGGTCAAAAGAGCAGTACTTC.

On this clone: The sample holds other DNA sequences that translate to the same CDR3. V and J are TRBV3-1 (or the pseudogene TRBV3-2) and TRBJ1-1; no reliable D call. CDR1 is LGHDT, CDR2 YNNKEL, per germline (reference sequence). The CDR3 runs 12 residues. Trimming took off 1 base at V and 3 bases at J, with 3 bases between the two ends. The CDR3 sequence is CASSQADTEAFF. The CDR3, as DNA: TGTGCCAGCAGCCAAGCCGACACTGAAGCTTTCTTT.

This clone occurred a few times. The V and J genes are TRBV10-1 and TRBJ1-1, with 8 bases identical to TRBD1. The V and J ends lost 6 bases and 4 bases, in that order; junction bases with no gene match: 7. The germline gives CDR1 WNHNN, CDR2 SYGVQD (reference sequence). The CDR3 covers 14 residues. The CDR3 spells CASRAQQGGTEAFF. The CDR3 bases are TGCGCCAGCAGGGCCCAACAGGGGGGCACTGAAGCTTTCTTT.

This clone was detected only once. The J gene is TRBJ1-2, the V gene TRBV2; D unresolved. V lost 3 bases and J lost 4, with 3 bases in between. The CDR3 covers 11 residues. Per germline, CDR1 SNHLY and CDR2 FYNNEI. CDR3 loop: CASSDGYGYTF. The CDR3 DNA follows: TGTGCCAGCAGTGACGGCTATGGCTACACCTTC.

As regards this clone: The sample carries other DNA sequences with the same CDR3. The V call is TRBV19, the J call TRBJ2-3; D unresolved. With 5 bases removed from V and 6 bases from J, the gap between germline ends came to 6 bases. From germline, CDR1 is LNHDA and CDR2 SQIVND (reference sequence). This CDR3 spans 11 amino acids. The CDR3 sequence is CASSSADTQYF. CDR3 nucleotide sequence: TGTGCCAGTAGTTCAGCGGATACGCAGTATTTT.

The chain is built from TRBV5-1 and TRBJ1-1, with D perhaps TRBD1 (6 bases). V lost 3 bases to trimming and J lost 7 bases, with 13 bases between them. This CDR3 is built from 13 residues. From germline, CDR1 is SGHRS and CDR2 YFSETQ. The CDR3: CASSSRDTGEAFF. The CDR3 nucleotides are TGCGCCAGCAGCTCCCGGGACACTGGTGAAGCTTTCTTT. The full variable domain, with the rest looked up from reference TRBV5-1 and TRBJ1-1, is KAGVTQTPRYLIKTRGQQVTLSCSPISGHRSVSWYQQTPGQGLQFLFEYFSETQRNKGNFPGRFSGRQFSNSRSEMNVSTLELGDSALYLCASSSRDTGEAFFGQGTRLTVV.

DNA for the CDR3: TGCAGCGTTGAAGGATTCGAGGAGGGAGGGCTTAGCTATGGCTACACCTTC. Amino acid sequence: CSVEGFEEGGLSYGYTF. The chain uses TRBV29-1 and TRBJ1-2; D remains ambiguous. Per the germline V gene, CDR1 is SQVTM and CDR2 is ANQGSEA. V was cut by 1 base and J by 4 bases, with 22 bases left in between. The CDR3 consists of 17 residues.

This clone has just one count. The identical CDR3 is also encoded by other nucleotide sequences in the sample. J is TRBJ2-1 and V is TRBV6-2 or TRBV6-3; D is possibly TRBD1 (6 bases). Trimming took off 2 bases at V and 0 bases at J, with 8 bases between the two ends. CDR1 MNHEY and CDR2 SVGEGT come from the germline V gene. This CDR3 has 15 residues. CDR3 residues: CASSYGGRSYNEQFF. CDR3 sequence (DNA): TGTGCCAGCAGTTACGGGGGCCGCTCCTACAATGAGCAGTTCTTC.

This sequence joins TRBV7-9 and TRBJ2-1; 7 nucleotides agree with TRBD2. J gave up 7 bases and V 5 bases, and 14 bases lay outside the gene matches. The CDR3 is 16 amino acids. Germline V CDR1 and CDR2: SEHNR, FQNEAQ (reference sequence). CDR3 loop: CASSPGPREFWNEQFF. The DNA for the CDR3 is TGTGCCAGCAGCCCCGGCCCGCGGGAGTTTTGGAATGAGCAGTTCTTC.

The rearrangement links TRBV9 to TRBJ2-1, with TRBD1 matching over 8 bases. Germline CDR1 is SGDLS and CDR2 is YYNGEE. V shed 1 base and J 7 bases; nucleotides not matched to a gene: 1. This CDR3 has 13 amino acids. CDR3 bases: TGTGCCAGCAGCGTATACAGGGGGAATGAGCAGTTCTTC. Protein product: CASSVYRGNEQFF.